Below, 7 T cell receptor beta chains from the same sample are listed, as sequenced in a study of glioma-infiltrating T cells after dendritic cell vaccination. The time point denotes: after dendritic cell vaccination, including at tumor progression/relapse. Produced via immunoSEQ multiplex PCR; TCRdb's table is partial and in-frame only. The sample contains 100,000 or so clones, around 87% of which appear only once. Specimen: blood, collected after dendritic cell vaccination. These receptors all come from a human donor with glioblastoma.

The rearrangement joins TRBV27 to TRBJ1-5; a weak D match, TRBD1 (5 bases). The CDR3 covers 13 residues. Germline V CDR1 and CDR2: MNHEY, SMNVEV (reference sequence). Trimming took 6 bases from V and 8 from J, leaving 14 bases between them. The CDR3 sequence: CASSRTTHEPQHF. Here the CDR3 DNA reads TGTGCCAGCAGCCGGACAACCCATGAGCCCCAGCATTTT.

The chain links TRBV2 to TRBJ2-5, with 9 bases that match TRBD2. Germline CDR1 reads SNHLY; CDR2 reads FYNNEI. The V and J ends lost 6 bases and 5 bases, in that order; junction bases with no gene match: 16. The CDR3 contains 17 residues. The CDR3: CASRGWEAGLATETQYF. Written as DNA, the CDR3 is TGTGCCAGCAGAGGTTGGGAGGCGGGACTAGCCACGGAGACCCAGTACTTC.

The chain couples TRBV25-1 to TRBJ2-1; 9 bases align to TRBD2. CDR1 is MGHDK, CDR2 SYGVNS, per germline. CDR3 length: 17 amino acids. The junction had 12 bases not matched to a gene; V was cut back by 5 bases and J by 4 bases. CDR3 protein: CASSSPFRAGGYNEQFF. DNA for the CDR3: TGTGCCAGCAGTTCCCCGTTTCGAGCGGGGGGTTACAATGAGCAGTTCTTC.

V gene TRBV4-1 combines with J gene TRBJ1-4; no clear D gene. This CDR3 has 17 amino acids. Germline CDR1 MGHRA, CDR2 YSYEKL. Deletions cut 4 bases from V and 4 bases from J, with 19 bases between. The CDR3 sequence is CASSPRSAEAGNEKLFF. DNA of the CDR3: TGCGCCAGCAGCCCCAGAAGTGCGGAGGCGGGTAATGAAAAACTGTTTTTT.

The J gene is TRBJ1-3, the V gene TRBV11-3; 8 bases line up with TRBD1. This CDR3 region has 18 residues. Trimming at V came to 5 bases and at J to 4 bases, leaving 16 bases not matched to a gene. Germline V lookup: CDR1 SGHNT, CDR2 YENEEA. The CDR3 is CASSPFTAGQGWGNTIYF. CDR3 bases: TGTGCCAGCAGCCCCTTTACCGCTGGACAGGGATGGGGAAACACCATATATTTT.

The chain employs TRBV6-5 and TRBJ1-2; 7 bases match TRBD1. The CDR3 consists of 13 residues. CDR1 and CDR2 (germline): MNHEY, SVGAGI. J gave up 4 bases and V 5 bases, and 4 bases lay outside the gene matches. CDR3 protein: CASSETGSYGYTF. The CDR3 DNA reads TGTGCCAGCAGTGAGACAGGGAGCTATGGCTACACCTTC.

This clone was counted once. This specimen includes other DNA sequences encoding the same CDR3. CDR3 protein: CASSLTGTASGNTIYF. The CDR3 DNA sequence: TGTGCCAGCAGCTTAACTGGGACAGCCTCTGGAAACACCATATATTTT. The rearrangement links TRBV11-2 to TRBJ1-3; 7 bases are a match to TRBD1. The CDR3 spans 16 residues. Germline CDR1 is SGHAT and CDR2 is FQNNGV. V was pared by 2 bases and J by 0 bases, with 4 bases of the junction left unmatched.